This T cell receptor (beta chain) comes out of a study of shared clonotypes between healthy human individuals. Naive CD8 cells lacked CD45RO and underwent positive selection for CCR7, leaving out terminally differentiated effector memory CD45RA+ cells. The protocol was immunoSEQ multiplex PCR, while the TCRdb copy is restricted to in-frame clones and leaves out a portion. The table includes 550,000 to 600,000 clones, about 98% detected once. The germline gives CDR1 SEHNR, CDR2 FQNEAQ (reference sequence). The CDR3 sequence is 14 residues long. V dropped 5 bases and J dropped 3 bases, with 14 bases sitting between them.

The material sequenced was naive CD8+ T cells sorted from blood. The rearrangement joins TRBV7-9 to TRBJ2-7; TRBD1 might be the D (6 bases). This clonotype was sampled from a man younger than 40 in good health. DNA of the CDR3: TGTGCCAGCAGCGGTCAGGGGAATATCTACGAGCAGTACTTC. Amino acid sequence: CASSGQGNIYEQYF.